This TCR beta chain appears in the sequencing data of a study of neurological immune-mediated disorders. With 10-nucleotide random UMIs, 5'RACE was used to make the cDNA. TCRdb re-analysed the 5' RACE reads in MiXCR, keeping a single row per CDR3 protein. The sample gives some 47,000 distinct CDR3 sequences, around 16% of which show up once; 3.5% to 4.5% is in the top ten. This CDR3 is 14 amino acids long. CDR1 and CDR2 (germline): MNHEY, SVGEGT. V lost 6 bases to trimming and J lost 0 bases, with 11 bases between them. This clonotype was counted ten times or more. Among the participants, healthy controls were blood bank volunteers in Maryland, USA. Libraries used 2 million unsorted PBMCs kept frozen in RNAlater.

The receptor was isolated from a man in his fifties or sixties in good health. This rearrangement joins TRBV6-2 or TRBV6-3 to TRBJ1-2; D is unresolved. The sample comprised PBMCs. The CDR3 DNA is TGTGCCAGCAGCGAGGGCAGAGCTAACTATGGCTACACCTTC. It codes for CASSEGRANYGYTF.